These 29 T cell receptor beta chains share one sample of origin, sequenced in a study of blood T cells in healthy people across ages (dated by TCRdb to 2013 to 2016). Preparation of the library involved 5' RACE. Sequencer: Illumina HiSeq 2500. A second about 6 to 11 cycle PCR used a sample-barcoded 5' primer and a J-beta primer mix. The raw public reads went through TCRdb reprocessing: fastp at Q25, MiXCR clone calling, in-frame beta chains kept. CDR3 protein sequences are deduplicated, and each keeps its most common genes and DNA. The sample yields some 1.4 million distinct CDR3 sequences; about 43% were counted once. The leading ten clones occupy 7.9% of the sample. The sequencing input was blood. These TCRs come from a woman aged 18-35 years in good health.

The CDR3 nucleotides read TGTGCCATCAAGGACAGGGGGCAATTTACTGAAGCTTTCTTT. It codes for CAIKDRGQFTEAFF. The gene calls are TRBV10-3 and TRBJ1-1; TRBD1 matches 11 bases. Germline values: CDR1 ENHRY, CDR2 SYGVKD. V was clipped by 7 bases and J by 5 bases; unmatched bases: 6. CDR3 size: 14 residues.

The chain employs TRBV2 and TRBJ2-7; TRBD2 matches at 10 bases. The germline gives CDR1 SNHLY, CDR2 FYNNEI. Trimming cost V 5 bases and J 7 bases; bases outside gene matches: 8. This CDR3 has 14 amino acids. CDR3: CASSTSGVYNEQYF. In nucleotides, the CDR3 is TGTGCCAGCAGTACTAGCGGGGTTTACAATGAGCAGTACTTC.

The chain recombines TRBV27 with TRBJ1-6; 8 bases are a match to TRBD1. Trimming took 5 bases from V and 0 from J; bases not matched to a gene: 12. The CDR3 runs to 19 residues. Germline V gene lookup returns CDR1 MNHEY and CDR2 SMNVEV (reference sequence). As DNA, the CDR3 is TGTGCCAGCAGTCCAGGACAGGGAGCAATTAGCTCCTATAATTCACCCCTCCACTTT. This codes for CASSPGQGAISSYNSPLHF.

The J gene is TRBJ2-7, the V gene TRBV2, with D uncertain. This CDR3 spans 14 amino acids. V shed 2 bases and J shed 2 bases, with 10 bases lying between them. Germline CDR1 SNHLY, CDR2 FYNNEI. The CDR3 DNA sequence: TGTGCCAGCAGTGAATGGGTTGATCCCTACGAGCAGTACTTC. Its protein product is CASSEWVDPYEQYF.

The V and J genes are TRBV12-3 or TRBV12-4 and TRBJ2-4; D is uncertain. The last part of the DNA fits TRBJ2-5 better; the J call may be wrong. The CDR3 sequence is 13 residues long. This CDR3 reads CASSPEYKETQYF. DNA for the CDR3: TGTGCCAGCAGCCCTGAGTACAAAGAGACCCAGTACTTC.

The chain is built from TRBV20-1 and TRBJ2-3, with 7 bases identical to TRBD2. This CDR3 spans 16 amino acids. V trimming: 2 bases; J trimming: 0 bases; junction bases outside the gene matches: 8. CDR1 and CDR2 from the germline V gene are DFQATT and SNEGSKA (reference sequence). The CDR3 spells CSARRGDFHSTDTQYF. The CDR3 DNA reads as TGCAGTGCTAGACGGGGGGACTTTCACAGCACAGATACGCAGTATTTT.

The chain combines TRBV10-3 with TRBJ2-2; the match to TRBD2 covers 14 bases. Germline V gene sequence: CDR1 ENHRY, CDR2 SYGVKD. The CDR3 length is 18 residues. After removal of 4 bases from V and 1 base from J, the junction contained 5 bases not matched to a gene. CDR3 in amino acids: CAISAEGLAGGNTGELFF. CDR3 in DNA: TGTGCCATCAGTGCCGAAGGACTAGCGGGAGGGAACACCGGGGAGCTGTTTTTT.

The rearrangement links TRBV7-9 to TRBJ1-4; D is unresolved. The V gene lost 1 base and the J gene lost 6 bases, with 15 bases spanning the gap. Germline values: CDR1 SEHNR, CDR2 FQNEAQ (reference sequence). This CDR3 has 16 amino acids. The CDR3 region is CASSLGMGIQDEKLFF. DNA for the CDR3: TGTGCCAGCAGCTTAGGCATGGGAATTCAAGATGAAAAACTGTTTTTT.

The V and J genes are TRBV5-1 and TRBJ1-1; D unclear. Germline CDR1 reads SGHRS; CDR2 reads YFSETQ. Trimming stripped 0 bases from V and 5 bases from J, with 11 bases between. CDR3 length: 14 residues. In nucleotides, the CDR3 is TGCGCCAGCAGCTTGGATCCCCCGGGGACTGAAGCTTTCTTT. Translation gives CASSLDPPGTEAFF.

The chain employs TRBV6-5 and TRBJ2-7; 10 bases align to TRBD1. Germline V lookup: CDR1 MNHEY, CDR2 SVGAGI. V lost 4 bases to trimming and J lost 0 bases; unmatched junction nucleotides: 9. The CDR3 runs to 17 residues. In nucleotides, the CDR3 is TGTGCCAGCAGTTCCACTCCGGACAGGGGGTACTCCTACGAGCAGTACTTC. Protein sequence: CASSSTPDRGYSYEQYF.

There are a few counts of this clonotype. This chain uses TRBV27 with TRBJ2-3; 9 bases align to TRBD2. Germline V CDR1 and CDR2: MNHEY, SMNVEV (reference sequence). The CDR3 spans 16 residues. Losses at the gene ends were 2 bases for V and 5 bases for J; bases not matched to a gene: 8. CDR3 residues: CASSLRPSGARDTQYF. CDR3 coding DNA: TGTGCCAGCAGTTTACGTCCTAGCGGGGCCCGAGATACGCAGTATTTT.

This clonotype was found a few times. V is TRBV5-7 and J is TRBJ1-4; 10 bases agree with TRBD1. TRBV5-7 is filed as an ORF, its function uncertain. The CDR3 sequence is 20 residues long. Trimming removed 0 bases from V and 2 bases from J; junction bases left unmatched: 13. The chain's CDR3 is CASSLGGRDRGLSTNEKLFF. The CDR3 DNA is TGTGCCAGCAGCTTGGGCGGCCGGGACAGGGGCCTGTCGACTAATGAAAAACTGTTTTTT.

V usage is TRBV4-1 and J usage is TRBJ2-1; TRBD2 agrees at 7 bases. CDR3 length equals 19 residues. Germline CDR1 and CDR2: MGHRA and YSYEKL. The trim removed 0 bases at V and 3 bases at J, leaving 14 bases unmatched. CDR3 coding DNA: TGCGCCAGCAGCCAAGATCAGATCCGTACGGGCGGGGGCTACAATGAGCAGTTCTTC. It yields the protein CASSQDQIRTGGGYNEQFF.

The chain has TRBV6-1 and TRBJ2-6; weak D call: TRBD2 (6 bases). Germline CDR1 is MNHNS and CDR2 is SASEGT. V lost 4 bases, J lost 0 bases, and 19 bases lay in between. This CDR3 spans 19 amino acids. The CDR3 protein is CASSVYYIGGSSGANVLTF. CDR3 DNA sequence: TGTGCCAGCAGTGTATACTATATCGGGGGAAGCTCTGGGGCCAACGTCCTGACTTTC.

The table lists this clonotype with a count of one. The J gene is TRBJ1-1, the V gene TRBV12-5; possibly TRBD1 for D (5 bases). This CDR3 region has 14 residues. V lost 0 bases and J 2 bases, leaving 7 bases between the germline ends. Germline assignment: CDR1 LGHNT and CDR2 FRNRAP. The CDR3 here is CASGLVRGNTEAFF. CDR3 nucleotides: TGTGCTAGTGGTTTGGTTAGGGGAAACACTGAAGCTTTCTTT.

The chain is built from TRBV29-1 and TRBJ2-3, with TRBD2 matching over 13 bases. V trimming: 4 bases; J trimming: 2 bases; junction bases outside the gene matches: 15. The CDR3 totals 19 residues. Germline V gene data show CDR1 as SQVTM and CDR2 as ANQGSEA. Here the CDR3 DNA reads TGCAGCGTTGGTTTTGGACTAGCGGGAGAATGGGCTAACACAGATACGCAGTATTTT. Residues: CSVGFGLAGEWANTDTQYF.

CDR3 residues: CAISIAQNSYNEQFF. In DNA form, the CDR3 reads TGTGCCATCAGTATAGCTCAGAACTCCTACAATGAGCAGTTCTTC. This chain connects TRBV10-3 to TRBJ2-1; D is uncertain. The germline V and J ends were trimmed by 5 bases and 0 bases, with 11 bases remaining between them. The germline V gene has CDR1 ENHRY and CDR2 SYGVKD. This CDR3 is built from 15 residues.

The chain carries TRBV4-2 and TRBJ2-2, with 7 bases lining up with TRBD1. Germline V CDR1 and CDR2: LGHNA, YNFKEQ. With V trimmed by 3 bases and J by 6 bases, 10 bases remained unmatched. The CDR3 is 16 amino acids. The CDR3 protein is CASSQTGRSRSGELFF. Here the CDR3 DNA reads TGTGCCAGCAGCCAGACAGGGCGGAGTAGGTCCGGGGAGCTGTTTTTT.

The CDR3 bases are TGCGCCAGCCAATACTATGCCCATAGCTCCTACAATGAGCAGTTCTTC. Its translation: CASQYYAHSSYNEQFF. This chain connects TRBV5-1 to TRBJ2-1, with D unclear. This CDR3 comprises 16 residues. Trimming took off 7 bases at V and 0 bases at J, with 17 bases between the two ends. Germline CDR1 and CDR2: SGHRS and YFSETQ.

The rearrangement joins TRBV6-6 to TRBJ1-2; 8 positions agree with TRBD1. V lost 5 bases, J lost 1 base, and 6 bases stayed unmatched. The germline V gene encodes CDR1 MNHNY and CDR2 SVGAGI (reference sequence). The CDR3 contains 15 residues. The CDR3 protein is CASSTHTGGNYGYTF. The CDR3 DNA is TGTGCCAGCAGTACCCACACAGGGGGTAACTATGGCTACACCTTC.

CDR3 region: CASQRGWASGANVLTF. In DNA form, the CDR3 reads TGTGCCAGTCAACGAGGTTGGGCCTCTGGGGCCAACGTCCTGACTTTC. The genes are TRBV10-3 and TRBJ2-6, with no clear D. The V gene's germline CDR1 is ENHRY and CDR2 SYGVKD. CDR3 size: 16 residues. V shed 10 bases and J shed 0 bases, with 16 bases lying between them.

This clonotype was found once. The chain recombines TRBV27 with TRBJ2-7; the D gene could be TRBD1 or TRBD2 (5 bases each). Between the trimmed V and J ends, which lost 5 bases and 1 base, there was a span of 18 bases. The CDR3 has 16 amino acids. CDR1 and CDR2 from the germline V gene are MNHEY and SMNVEV (reference sequence). CDR3 loop: CASSPTPGGRSYEQYF. In nucleotides, the CDR3 is TGTGCCAGCAGTCCGACCCCTGGGGGTAGGTCCTACGAGCAGTACTTC.

About this clonotype: At one boundary the junction diverges from the germline segment, which might be a read error. This rearrangement joins TRBV30 to TRBJ1-2, with D unclear. The V gene's germline CDR1 is GTSNPN and CDR2 SVGIG (reference sequence). The CDR3 has 13 amino acids. The DNA for the CDR3 is TGTCCCTGGAGACACGGGCGGGGCTATGGCTACACCTTC. Amino acid sequence: CPWRHGRGYGYTF.

The chain uses TRBV30 and TRBJ2-1; D unclear. The CDR3 consists of 14 residues. Germline V gives CDR1 GTSNPN, CDR2 SVGIG (reference sequence). V lost 4 bases and J 0 bases, leaving 10 bases between the germline ends. DNA of the CDR3: TGTGCCTGGAACCCCCAGAGCTCCTACAATGAGCAGTTCTTC. Protein: CAWNPQSSYNEQFF.

The chain is built from TRBV20-1 and TRBJ2-6; D is undetermined. This CDR3 is built from 13 residues. V lost 4 bases, J lost 0 bases, and 4 bases lay in between. Germline CDR1 reads DFQATT; CDR2 reads SNEGSKA (reference sequence). CDR3 sequence: CSAIFSGANVLTF. CDR3 DNA: TGCAGTGCTATCTTCTCTGGGGCCAACGTCCTGACTTTC.

This chain uses TRBV9 with TRBJ2-3, with D unclear. Per germline, CDR1 SGDLS and CDR2 YYNGEE. This CDR3 spans 14 amino acids. The V and J ends lost 0 bases and 2 bases respectively, with 7 bases between them. The CDR3 DNA sequence: TGTGCCAGCAGCGTAGAGTATACCACAGATACGCAGTATTTT. Encoded protein: CASSVEYTTDTQYF. Filled out from reference TRBV9 and TRBJ2-3, the complete variable domain reads DSGVTQTPKHLITATGQRVTLRCSPRSGDLSVYWYQQSLDQGLQFLIQYYNGEERAKGNILERFSAQQFPDLHSELNLSSLELGDSALYFCASSVEYTTDTQYFGPGTRLTVL.

The rearrangement joins TRBV21-1 to TRBJ2-1; TRBD1, the D gene given by the table, was not confirmed from the DNA. TRBV21-1 constitutes a pseudogene. The CDR3 loop spans 14 amino acids. DNA for the CDR3: TGTGCCAGCAAAAGGGCAGGGGATATGAATGAGCAGTTCTTC. It yields the protein CASKRAGDMNEQFF.

This sequence joins TRBV5-1 and TRBJ2-4; possibly TRBD2 for D (6 bases). The CDR3 extends over 17 amino acids. CDR1 SGHRS and CDR2 YFSETQ come from the germline V gene. Trimming removed 7 bases at V and 5 bases at J, with 25 bases between. The CDR3 DNA is TGCGCCAGCCGTTGGGGGGTATCTCGGAGTGTGGAAAACATTCAGTACTTC. This codes for CASRWGVSRSVENIQYF.

This clonotype was seen more than once but under ten times. The chain couples TRBV5-1 to TRBJ2-1; 9 nucleotides align to TRBD1. Trimming cost V 4 bases and J 9 bases; bases outside gene matches: 11. The CDR3 runs 15 residues. Per germline, CDR1 SGHRS and CDR2 YFSETQ. The CDR3 loop is CASSDPGQGSSEQFF. The CDR3 nucleotides read TGCGCCAGCAGCGATCCGGGACAGGGCTCTAGTGAGCAGTTCTTC.